This T cell receptor (beta chain) was sequenced in a study of monozygotic twins with inflammatory bowel disease. Blood samples of 2 to 2.5 ml were drawn from every donor. For every TCR library, around 3,700 ng of total RNA was used. The template-switching step introduced UMIs that carried a 6-nucleotide sample barcode. TCRdb re-called the 5' RACE reads and shows each CDR3 protein once, DNA omitted. Recorded for this sample: 150,000 or so distinct CDR3 sequences. This CDR3 is built from 11 residues. In germline, CDR1 is SEHNR, CDR2 FQNEAQ (reference sequence). This chain links TRBV7-9 with TRBJ1-1. The clonotype originates from a human donor with ulcerative colitis or Crohn's disease, or a healthy co-twin of an affected twin (not recorded which). Sequencing was done on a sample of blood. The CDR3 loop reads CASSPFGEAFF. Filled out from reference TRBV7-9 and TRBJ1-1, the complete variable domain reads DTGVSQNPRHKITKRGQNVTFRCDPISEHNRLYWYRQTLGQGPEFLTYFQNEAQLEKSRLLSDRFSAERPKGSFSTLEIQRTEQGDSAMYLCASSPFGEAFFGQGTRLTVV.